The 19 T cell receptor beta chains below all came from one sample that was sequenced in a study of radiation and T cells in renal cell carcinoma. Profiling relied on immunoSEQ multiplex PCR, and the TCRdb table lists in-frame clones only, not all of them. The table lists around 140,000 clones, roughly 90% of them singletons. Noted time point: blood 4 weeks post-SBRT, at nephrectomy. Indicated treatment: 15 Gy SBRT to primary tumor, nephrectomy 4 weeks later. Source: blood, taken from a patient whose treatment included radiotherapy and nephrectomy. The receptors here all came from a woman aged 45-60 years with renal cell carcinoma.

This clone was found once. The chain employs TRBV18 and TRBJ1-2; 8 bases are a match to TRBD1. CDR3 length: 15 residues. V lost 0 bases to trimming and J lost 6 bases; unmatched junction nucleotides: 6. CDR1 is KGHSH, CDR2 LQKENI, per germline. The CDR3 DNA reads TGTGCCAGCTCACCACCGATCCAGGGGGCGAATGGCTACACCTTC. It yields the protein CASSPPIQGANGYTF.

A single count supports this clone. The chain carries TRBV6-5 and TRBJ2-7, with TRBD1 identical over 10 bases. J was trimmed by 2 bases and V by 0 bases; bases with no gene match: 4. The CDR3 spans 16 residues. Looked up from germline, CDR1 is MNHEY and CDR2 is SVGAGI. The CDR3 region has the DNA TGTGCCAGCAGTTACTCGGGGGACAGGGGACCCTACGAGCAGTACTTC. It encodes CASSYSGDRGPYEQYF.

This chain links TRBV4-1 with TRBJ2-5; D not resolved. V lost 0 bases to trimming and J lost 4 bases, with 6 bases between them. Germline CDR1 MGHRA, CDR2 YSYEKL. This CDR3 is built from 13 residues. In nucleotides, the CDR3 is TGCGCCAGCAGCCAAGAAACGGGAGAGACCCAGTACTTC. Encoded protein: CASSQETGETQYF.

The chain uses TRBV6-1 and TRBJ2-2, with TRBD2 matching 7 bases. Trimming took 4 bases from V and 1 from J; bases not matched to a gene: 0. CDR1 MNHNS and CDR2 SASEGT come from the germline V gene. This CDR3 contains 14 residues. CDR3 nucleotides: TGTGCCAGCAGTGCTAGCGGGAACACCGGGGAGCTGTTTTTT. It specifies CASSASGNTGELFF.

The rearrangement links TRBV7-9 to TRBJ2-7; TRBD1 is a possible D gene (5 bases). V shed 3 bases and J shed 0 bases, with 9 bases lying between them. Germline V gene data show CDR1 as SEHNR and CDR2 as FQNEAQ (reference sequence). The CDR3 covers 14 residues. CDR3 in amino acids: CASSFGAHSYEQYF. The CDR3 DNA sequence: TGTGCCAGCAGCTTTGGGGCCCACTCCTACGAGCAGTACTTC.

The chain is built from TRBV20-1 and TRBJ2-3; D remains unclear. In germline, CDR1 is DFQATT, CDR2 SNEGSKA (reference sequence). The CDR3 extends over 9 amino acids. V lost 7 bases and J lost 15, with 14 bases in between. The chain's CDR3 is CSVLGIGYF. CDR3 sequence (DNA): TGCAGTGTTCTAGGTATCGGCTATTTT.

CDR3 region: CASSRDSSYEQYF. In nucleotides, the CDR3 is TGTGCCAGCAGCCGGGACAGCTCCTACGAGCAGTACTTC. The chain has TRBV11-2 and TRBJ2-7; 7 bases fit TRBD1. The germline gives CDR1 SGHAT, CDR2 FQNNGV. The CDR3 is 13 amino acids. The junction had 1 base not matched to a gene; V was cut back by 5 bases and J by 0 bases.

This clone was detected once. V usage is TRBV19 and J usage is TRBJ2-5, with D uncertain. Between the trimmed V and J ends, which lost 3 bases and 5 bases, there was a span of 22 bases. This CDR3 has 17 amino acids. CDR1 is LNHDA and CDR2 is SQIVND in the germline V gene (reference sequence). The chain's CDR3 is CASSIGWVSSRRETQYF. The CDR3 DNA follows: TGTGCCAGTAGTATTGGTTGGGTTTCGAGTCGGCGGGAGACCCAGTACTTC.

The J gene is TRBJ2-7, the V gene TRBV10-3; D gene unclear. CDR1 ENHRY and CDR2 SYGVKD come from the germline V gene. V was pared by 7 bases and J by 0 bases, with 4 bases between. The CDR3 extends over 11 amino acids. The DNA for the CDR3 is TGTGCCATCACCAACTCCTACGAGCAGTACTTC. Protein: CAITNSYEQYF.

This clone was observed at least ten times. V usage is TRBV19 and J usage is TRBJ1-1; no clear D. The CDR3 covers 13 residues. From germline, CDR1 is LNHDA and CDR2 SQIVND (reference sequence). Trimming took 10 bases from V and 4 from J, leaving 16 bases between them. The CDR3 loop is CATAPWESTEAFF. For the CDR3, the DNA is TGTGCCACCGCACCTTGGGAGTCCACTGAAGCTTTCTTT.

V and J are TRBV18 and TRBJ1-5, with D unresolved. CDR3 size: 13 residues. Germline CDR1 KGHSH, CDR2 LQKENI. The ends were cut back, 6 bases at V and 5 bases at J, with 11 bases in the middle. The CDR3 loop reads CASSAAGDQPQHF. In nucleotides, the CDR3 is TGTGCCAGCTCCGCCGCAGGAGATCAGCCCCAGCATTTT.

This chain connects TRBV5-1 to TRBJ2-7; 8 nucleotides line up with TRBD2. The CDR3 has 15 residues. The V and J ends lost 0 bases and 7 bases, in that order; junction bases with no gene match: 9. CDR1 is SGHRS and CDR2 is YFSETQ in the germline V gene. The CDR3 loop reads CASSLASGGPWEQYF. The CDR3 bases are TGCGCCAGCAGCTTGGCTTCGGGGGGGCCATGGGAGCAGTACTTC.

This clone was counted between two and nine times. The chain has TRBV29-1 and TRBJ1-2; weak D call: TRBD1 (6 bases). CDR3 length: 14 residues. Per the germline V gene, CDR1 is SQVTM and CDR2 is ANQGSEA. The V and J ends lost 2 bases and 3 bases respectively, with 13 bases between them. The CDR3 DNA reads TGCAGCGTTGAACCCGGGGGCAATTACTATGGCTACACCTTC. Amino acids: CSVEPGGNYYGYTF.

The CDR3 region is CASSPGTGDYYEQYF. CDR3 DNA: TGCGCCAGCAGCCCCGGGACAGGGGATTACTACGAGCAGTACTTC. This chain links TRBV5-1 with TRBJ2-7, with 10 nucleotides matching TRBD1. V lost 4 bases, J lost 3 bases, and 7 bases stayed unmatched. Germline assignment: CDR1 SGHRS and CDR2 YFSETQ. The CDR3 is made up of 15 amino acids.

For this clone: It is unclear where the CDR3 begins or ends on the DNA, so no DNA is shown, and the CDR3 is as TCRdb lists it. V and J are TRBV28 and TRBJ2-7; TRBD1 is taken as the D call from the table, unchecked against the DNA. Germline V lookup: CDR1 MDHEN, CDR2 SYDVKM. The CDR3 length is 15 residues, termini included. CDR3: CASSSSGQGLDEQYF.

The V gene is TRBV11-2, the J gene TRBJ1-2; 8 nucleotides align to TRBD1. The V gene's germline CDR1 is SGHAT and CDR2 FQNNGV. The CDR3 is made up of 15 amino acids. Trimming cost V 2 bases and J 7 bases; bases outside gene matches: 9. The DNA of the CDR3 is TGTGCCAGCAGCTTAAACCCCGGGACAGGCATTGGCTACACCTTC. It yields the protein CASSLNPGTGIGYTF.

CDR3 loop: CASSVETGNTIYF. As DNA, the CDR3 is TGTGCCAGCAGCGTAGAGACTGGAAACACCATATATTTT. The chain carries TRBV9 and TRBJ1-3; D is ambiguous. CDR3 length equals 13 residues. Germline-derived CDR1 and CDR2 are SGDLS and YYNGEE. V shed 0 bases and J shed 2 bases, with 3 bases lying between them.

The V call is TRBV5-1, the J call TRBJ2-3, with 8 bases identical to TRBD1. CDR3 length: 15 amino acids. Losses at the gene ends were 4 bases for V and 4 bases for J; bases not matched to a gene: 8. The germline gives CDR1 SGHRS, CDR2 YFSETQ. The CDR3 coding sequence is TGCGCCAGCAGCCGAGGACAGGGAGTCCCAGATACGCAGTATTTT. Residues: CASSRGQGVPDTQYF.

V and J are TRBV9 and TRBJ2-3, with D hard to call. This CDR3 is 18 amino acids long. The V end was cut by 4 bases, the J end by 1 base, with 22 bases between. Germline CDR1 and CDR2: SGDLS and YYNGEE. DNA for the CDR3: TGTGCCAGCAGCTCAACAGTTAAGTCGAGTAAGGGCACAGATACGCAGTATTTT. Translated, it gives CASSSTVKSSKGTDTQYF. The complete variable domain, with remaining parts taken from reference TRBV9 and TRBJ2-3, reads DSGVTQTPKHLITATGQRVTLRCSPRSGDLSVYWYQQSLDQGLQFLIQYYNGEERAKGNILERFSAQQFPDLHSELNLSSLELGDSALYFCASSSTVKSSKGTDTQYFGPGTRLTVL.